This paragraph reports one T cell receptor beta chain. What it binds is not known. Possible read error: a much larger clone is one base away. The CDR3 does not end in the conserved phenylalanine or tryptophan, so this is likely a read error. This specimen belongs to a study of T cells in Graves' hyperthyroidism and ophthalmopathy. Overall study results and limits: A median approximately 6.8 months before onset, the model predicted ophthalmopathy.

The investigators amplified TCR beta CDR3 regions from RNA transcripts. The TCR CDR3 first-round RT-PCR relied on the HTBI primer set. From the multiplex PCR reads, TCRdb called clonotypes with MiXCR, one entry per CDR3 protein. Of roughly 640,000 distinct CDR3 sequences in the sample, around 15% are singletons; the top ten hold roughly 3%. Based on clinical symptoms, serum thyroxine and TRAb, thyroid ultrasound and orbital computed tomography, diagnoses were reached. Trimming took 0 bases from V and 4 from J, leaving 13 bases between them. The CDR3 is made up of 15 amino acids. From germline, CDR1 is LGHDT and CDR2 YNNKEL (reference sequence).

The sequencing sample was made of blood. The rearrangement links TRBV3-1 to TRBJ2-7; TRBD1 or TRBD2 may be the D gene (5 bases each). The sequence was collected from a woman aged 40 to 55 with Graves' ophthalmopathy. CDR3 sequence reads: CASSQDPSGRYEQYL. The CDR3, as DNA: TGTGCCAGCAGCCAAGATCCGTCAGGGAGATACGAGCAGTACCTC.